This T cell receptor (beta chain) is from a study of cytomegalovirus exposure and HLA in healthy donors. Study-wide results and limits: Among TCR beta chains, those listed as cytomegalovirus-associated numbered some 160.

The ends were cut back, 2 bases at V and 3 bases at J, with 14 bases in the middle. Germline assignment: CDR1 SGHNT and CDR2 YYREEE (reference sequence). The CDR3 is made up of 15 amino acids. Vbeta (60) and Jbeta (13) primers were used in the PCR. The protocol was immunoSEQ multiplex PCR, while the TCRdb copy is restricted to in-frame clones and leaves out a portion. The data contain 70,000 to 95,000 clones, more than 75% of them singletons. A remark on this clone: No antigen is known for it.

The receptor was isolated from a man aged 18-30 years in good health and CMV-seronegative. The V and J genes are TRBV5-4 and TRBJ2-5, with a possible D match to TRBD2 (6 bases). Input material: PBMCs. DNA of the CDR3: TGTGCCAGCAGCTTACCCCTGGGACTTGAAGAGACCCAGTACTTC. Protein product: CASSLPLGLEETQYF.